Below, 5 T cell receptor beta chains from the same sample are listed, as sequenced in a study of T cells expressing NK-cell markers. After re-calling the 5' RACE reads, TCRdb lists one entry per CDR3 protein, DNA absent. Its table records some 600,000 distinct CDR3 sequences. Sequenced: blood T cells: a sorted CD56 or NKG2C T cell subset, CD4+ or CD8+ T cells, or bulk PBMC T cells (not recorded which). All receptors come from a man aged 18 to 35 in good health.

The V gene is TRBV4-2, the J gene TRBJ1-1; the D call from TCRdb, TRBD1, cannot be confirmed without DNA. This CDR3 contains 15 residues. CDR1 LGHNA and CDR2 YNFKEQ come from the germline V gene. CDR3: CASSQRTGDNTEAFF.

The rearrangement uses TRBV27 and TRBJ2-1; TCRdb's D call, TRBD1, is unchecked because there is no DNA. CDR3 length equals 17 residues. Looked up from germline, CDR1 is MNHEY and CDR2 is SMNVEV (reference sequence). The CDR3 protein is CASSSPTDRSVYNEQFF.

The chain links TRBV7-9 to TRBJ1-5. Per germline, CDR1 SEHNR and CDR2 FQNEAQ (reference sequence). The CDR3 contains 12 residues. The CDR3 sequence is CASNSGNQPQHF.

The V gene is TRBV27, the J gene TRBJ2-2. The V gene's germline CDR1 is MNHEY and CDR2 SMNVEV (reference sequence). The CDR3 is 15 amino acids. The CDR3 region is CASSLSWGITGELFF.

The V gene is TRBV5-1, the J gene TRBJ2-1; TCRdb's D call, TRBD2, is unchecked because there is no DNA. The germline gives CDR1 SGHRS, CDR2 YFSETQ. The CDR3 extends over 17 amino acids. The CDR3 spells CASSLRFSGRSYNEQFF.